Listed below are T cell receptor beta chains from one sample, sequenced in a study of T-cell reconstitution after alpha-beta-depleted transplantation in children. From the PCR reads, TCRdb called clonotypes with MiXCR, one entry per CDR3 protein. The sample records approximately 980,000 distinct CDR3 sequences, less than 30% being singletons. Sample: PBMCs, mostly from graft donor cells, taken 360 days after TCRalphabeta/CD19-depleted stem cell transplant. The receptors were gathered from a boy in the first two years of life who had a stem cell transplant for SCID, so the T cells may come from the graft donor. The CDR3 runs from the conserved cysteine through the conserved F or W. Fields, in order: J gene, V gene, clone size, D gene, CDR3 protein, CDR3 DNA. D genes are given only for firm matches. Expanded clones get a size class; other rows say once, few or many, or leave the size out.

j_gene: TRBJ2-1; v_gene: TRBV12-3/TRBV12-4; abundance: few; d_gene: -; CDR3aa: CASSWDISSYNEQFF; CDR3nt: TGTGCCAGCAGTTGGGACATAAGCTCCTACAATGAGCAGTTCTTC
j_gene: TRBJ2-5; v_gene: TRBV18; abundance: -; d_gene: -; CDR3aa: CASSPRLDQQETQYF; CDR3nt: TGTGCCAGCTCACCACGTCTAGATCAACAAGAGACCCAGTACTTC
j_gene: TRBJ1-4; v_gene: TRBV6-5; abundance: few; d_gene: -; CDR3aa: CASSRLGFATNEKLFF; CDR3nt: TGTGCCAGCAGCCGCCTGGGGTTTGCAACTAATGAAAAACTGTTTTTT
j_gene: TRBJ2-1; v_gene: TRBV3-1; abundance: few; d_gene: -; CDR3aa: CASSLLGGPRNEQFF; CDR3nt: TGTGCCAGCAGCCTCCTAGGGGGGCCGAGGAATGAGCAGTTCTTC
j_gene: TRBJ2-2; v_gene: TRBV5-4; abundance: -; d_gene: -; CDR3aa: CASSLEAGPDQNTGELFF; CDR3nt: TGTGCCAGCAGCTTGGAGGCGGGGCCAGACCAGAACACCGGGGAGCTGTTTTTT
j_gene: TRBJ2-3; v_gene: TRBV7-2; abundance: -; d_gene: -; CDR3aa: CASSSWRGTDTQYF; CDR3nt: TGTGCCAGCAGCTCTTGGAGGGGGACAGATACGCAGTATTTT
j_gene: TRBJ2-1; v_gene: TRBV20-1; abundance: few; d_gene: TRBD2; CDR3aa: CSATGTSGLNEQFF; CDR3nt: TGCAGTGCTACCGGGACTAGTGGTCTCAATGAGCAGTTCTTC
j_gene: TRBJ1-4; v_gene: TRBV12-3/TRBV12-4; abundance: -; d_gene: TRBD1; CDR3aa: CASSTGTGGGKLFF; CDR3nt: TGTGCCAGCAGTACCGGGACAGGGGGAGGAAAACTGTTTTTT
j_gene: TRBJ2-1; v_gene: TRBV19; abundance: few; d_gene: -; CDR3aa: CASSIFNEQFF; CDR3nt: TGTGCCAGTAGTATCTTCAATGAGCAGTTCTTC
j_gene: TRBJ1-4; v_gene: TRBV7-2; abundance: -; d_gene: -; CDR3aa: CASSQGGVSAEKLFF; CDR3nt: TGTGCCAGCAGTCAAGGCGGGGTTTCAGCTGAAAAACTGTTTTTT
j_gene: TRBJ2-1; v_gene: TRBV9; abundance: -; d_gene: TRBD1; CDR3aa: CASSVVGTVLYNEQFF; CDR3nt: TGTGCCAGCAGCGTAGTCGGGACAGTACTCTACAATGAGCAGTTCTTC
j_gene: TRBJ1-6; v_gene: TRBV20-1; abundance: few; d_gene: TRBD1; CDR3aa: CSANRGEGPLHF; CDR3nt: TGCAGTGCTAACAGGGGAGAGGGGCCCCTCCACTTT
j_gene: TRBJ2-7; v_gene: TRBV7-6; abundance: -; d_gene: TRBD1; CDR3aa: CASSQQGAFYEQYF; CDR3nt: TGTGCCAGCAGCCAACAGGGGGCCTTCTACGAGCAGTACTTC
j_gene: TRBJ1-2; v_gene: TRBV6-1; abundance: -; d_gene: -; CDR3aa: CASSRITVVSNYGYTF; CDR3nt: TGTGCCAGCAGTCGAATTACGGTAGTCTCTAACTATGGCTACACCTTC
j_gene: TRBJ2-1; v_gene: TRBV5-1; abundance: -; d_gene: -; CDR3aa: CASRQGHPNNEQFF; CDR3nt: TGCGCCAGCAGACAGGGACACCCCAACAATGAGCAGTTCTTC
j_gene: TRBJ2-5; v_gene: TRBV18; abundance: few; d_gene: -; CDR3aa: CASSPAGSQETQYF; CDR3nt: TGTGCCAGCTCACCTGCTGGGAGCCAAGAGACCCAGTACTTC
j_gene: TRBJ1-6; v_gene: TRBV20-1; abundance: -; d_gene: -; CDR3aa: CSARRALNSPLHF; CDR3nt: TGCAGTGCTAGAAGGGCTTTGAATTCACCCCTCCACTTT
j_gene: TRBJ1-1; v_gene: TRBV18; abundance: once; d_gene: -; CDR3aa: CASSLRGLKGPPNTEAFF; CDR3nt: TGTGCCAGCTCACTCCGGGGGCTGAAGGGGCCCCCGAACACTGAAGCTTTCTTT
j_gene: TRBJ1-1; v_gene: TRBV12-3/TRBV12-4; abundance: -; d_gene: -; CDR3aa: CASSVRSPVSAEAFF; CDR3nt: TGTGCCAGCAGCGTCAGATCCCCGGTGAGCGCTGAAGCTTTCTTT
j_gene: TRBJ2-7; v_gene: TRBV20-1; abundance: -; d_gene: -; CDR3aa: CSARDPSGQSSYEQYF; CDR3nt: TGCAGTGCTAGAGATCCCAGCGGGCAAAGCTCCTACGAGCAGTACTTC
j_gene: TRBJ2-7; v_gene: TRBV12-3/TRBV12-4; abundance: many; d_gene: -; CDR3aa: CASSLIAGQGYEQYF; CDR3nt: TGTGCCAGCAGTTTAATAGCGGGACAGGGATACGAGCAGTACTTC
j_gene: TRBJ1-2; v_gene: TRBV6-1; abundance: few; d_gene: -; CDR3aa: CASSPLSLYGYTF; CDR3nt: TGTGCCAGCAGTCCTCTTTCCCTTTATGGCTACACCTTC
j_gene: TRBJ2-5; v_gene: TRBV11-2; abundance: -; d_gene: TRBD2; CDR3aa: CASSRTSGGRGEETQYF; CDR3nt: TGTGCCAGCAGCCGGACTAGCGGGGGGCGGGGGGAAGAGACCCAGTACTTC
j_gene: TRBJ2-5; v_gene: TRBV29-1; abundance: -; d_gene: TRBD1; CDR3aa: CSVAGQGETQYF; CDR3nt: TGCAGCGTTGCGGGACAGGGAGAGACCCAGTACTTC
j_gene: TRBJ2-5; v_gene: TRBV4-1; abundance: -; d_gene: TRBD2; CDR3aa: CASSQSPSGALQETQYF; CDR3nt: TGCGCCAGCAGCCAAAGCCCGAGCGGGGCGTTACAAGAGACCCAGTACTTC
j_gene: TRBJ2-1; v_gene: TRBV27; abundance: few; d_gene: -; CDR3aa: CASSHEQWGSYNEQFF; CDR3nt: TGTGCCAGCAGTCACGAACAGTGGGGCTCCTACAATGAGCAGTTCTTC
j_gene: TRBJ2-7; v_gene: TRBV5-1; abundance: -; d_gene: TRBD2; CDR3aa: CASSLGLAGYSSYEQYF; CDR3nt: TGCGCCAGCAGCTTGGGACTAGCGGGGTATAGCTCCTACGAGCAGTACTTC
j_gene: TRBJ1-2; v_gene: TRBV20-1; abundance: few; d_gene: TRBD1; CDR3aa: CSAPIRDRVLGYTF; CDR3nt: TGCAGTGCTCCTATCCGGGACAGGGTCTTAGGCTACACCTTC
j_gene: TRBJ2-3; v_gene: TRBV7-3; abundance: few; d_gene: -; CDR3aa: CASSPTRDTDTQYF; CDR3nt: TGTGCCAGCAGCCCTACTCGGGACACCGATACGCAGTATTTT
j_gene: TRBJ1-3; v_gene: TRBV2; abundance: once; d_gene: -; CDR3aa: CASVLDGVSGNTIYF; CDR3nt: TGTGCCAGCGTGCTGGACGGCGTCTCTGGAAACACCATATATTTT
j_gene: TRBJ2-7; v_gene: TRBV4-2; abundance: many; d_gene: TRBD2; CDR3aa: CASSLQTSGVDEQYF; CDR3nt: TGTGCCAGCAGCCTTCAGACTAGCGGGGTAGACGAGCAGTACTTC
j_gene: TRBJ1-2; v_gene: TRBV7-8; abundance: -; d_gene: -; CDR3aa: CASSLEVRGSHPTLNYGYTF; CDR3nt: TGTGCCAGCAGCTTAGAAGTCAGGGGCTCTCACCCTACCCTTAACTATGGCTACACCTTC
j_gene: TRBJ2-7; v_gene: TRBV5-1; abundance: -; d_gene: TRBD2; CDR3aa: CASSLTGGILHEQYF; CDR3nt: TGCGCCAGCAGCTTGACGGGGGGGATTCTCCACGAGCAGTACTTC
j_gene: TRBJ2-5; v_gene: TRBV2; abundance: -; d_gene: TRBD2; CDR3aa: CASSARRTSGQETQYF; CDR3nt: TGTGCCAGCAGTGCCCGGCGGACTAGCGGACAAGAGACCCAGTACTTC
j_gene: TRBJ2-3; v_gene: TRBV24-1; abundance: many; d_gene: -; CDR3aa: CATSDPTVLADTQYF; CDR3nt: TGTGCCACCAGTGATCCAACAGTTCTGGCAGATACGCAGTATTTT
j_gene: TRBJ1-1; v_gene: TRBV5-1; abundance: -; d_gene: -; CDR3aa: CASSSSQSLHEAFF; CDR3nt: TGCGCCAGCAGCTCAAGCCAGAGCCTCCATGAAGCTTTCTTT
j_gene: TRBJ2-1; v_gene: TRBV6-5; abundance: few; d_gene: TRBD2; CDR3aa: CASSYSARGGVVYNEQFF; CDR3nt: TGTGCCAGCAGTTACTCCGCGCGGGGGGGAGTGGTCTACAATGAGCAGTTCTTC
j_gene: TRBJ2-3; v_gene: TRBV5-6; abundance: few; d_gene: -; CDR3aa: CASGPNTDTQYF; CDR3nt: TGTGCCAGCGGACCGAACACAGATACGCAGTATTTT
j_gene: TRBJ1-4; v_gene: TRBV20-1; abundance: -; d_gene: -; CDR3aa: CSAISGVEEKLFF; CDR3nt: TGCAGTGCTATCTCGGGGGTGGAGGAAAAACTGTTTTTT
j_gene: TRBJ2-7; v_gene: TRBV7-2; abundance: few; d_gene: -; CDR3aa: CASSRRTESYEQYF; CDR3nt: TGTGCCAGCAGCAGGAGGACAGAATCCTACGAGCAGTACTTC
j_gene: TRBJ2-7; v_gene: TRBV5-1; abundance: many; d_gene: TRBD1; CDR3aa: CASSSNRGPYEQYF; CDR3nt: TGCGCCAGCAGCTCCAACAGGGGCCCCTACGAGCAGTACTTC
j_gene: TRBJ2-7; v_gene: TRBV12-3/TRBV12-4; abundance: few; d_gene: -; CDR3aa: CASRPDTAYEQYF; CDR3nt: TGTGCCAGCAGACCAGACACAGCCTACGAGCAGTACTTC
j_gene: TRBJ2-1; v_gene: TRBV20-1; abundance: -; d_gene: -; CDR3aa: CSAATGTAQVQFF; CDR3nt: TGCAGTGCTGCTACCGGGACCGCCCAAGTCCAGTTCTTC
j_gene: TRBJ2-2; v_gene: TRBV27; abundance: -; d_gene: -; CDR3aa: CASSSWGLGETGELFF; CDR3nt: TGTGCCAGCAGTTCCTGGGGGCTCGGGGAGACCGGGGAGCTGTTTTTT
j_gene: TRBJ2-3; v_gene: TRBV28; abundance: few; d_gene: -; CDR3aa: CASRMSTDTQYF; CDR3nt: TGTGCCAGCCGCATGAGCACAGATACGCAGTATTTT
j_gene: TRBJ2-5; v_gene: TRBV7-9; abundance: -; d_gene: TRBD1; CDR3aa: CASSPGLRQGVAETQYF; CDR3nt: TGTGCCAGCAGCCCGGGGCTGAGGCAGGGGGTCGCCGAGACCCAGTACTTC
j_gene: TRBJ2-2; v_gene: TRBV7-9; abundance: -; d_gene: -; CDR3aa: CASSSPGQLNTGELFF; CDR3nt: TGTGCCAGCAGCTCACCCGGACAGTTAAACACCGGGGAGCTGTTTTTT
j_gene: TRBJ2-2; v_gene: TRBV3-1; abundance: few; d_gene: TRBD1; CDR3aa: CASSLPRTGGPGELFF; CDR3nt: TGTGCCAGCAGCTTACCGCGGACAGGTGGACCCGGGGAGCTGTTTTTT
j_gene: TRBJ2-3; v_gene: TRBV5-1; abundance: few; d_gene: -; CDR3aa: CASKGLDPTDTQYF; CDR3nt: TGCGCCAGTAAGGGTCTAGACCCCACAGATACGCAGTATTTT
j_gene: TRBJ2-1; v_gene: TRBV7-3; abundance: few; d_gene: TRBD2; CDR3aa: CASSPSGKQREQFF; CDR3nt: TGTGCCAGCAGCCCTAGCGGAAAACAGAGGGAGCAGTTCTTC
j_gene: TRBJ2-5; v_gene: TRBV3-1; abundance: -; d_gene: TRBD2; CDR3aa: CASSQDGLAGQTQYF; CDR3nt: TGTGCCAGCAGCCAAGATGGGCTAGCGGGACAGACCCAGTACTTC
j_gene: TRBJ2-4; v_gene: TRBV7-2; abundance: -; d_gene: -; CDR3aa: CASSLVRGVDIQYF; CDR3nt: TGTGCCAGCAGCTTAGTTCGGGGAGTGGACATTCAGTACTTC
j_gene: TRBJ2-1; v_gene: TRBV30; abundance: -; d_gene: -; CDR3aa: CAWSGPVSNEQFF; CDR3nt: TGTGCCTGGAGTGGCCCGGTTTCTAATGAGCAGTTCTTC
j_gene: TRBJ2-1; v_gene: TRBV20-1; abundance: -; d_gene: TRBD2; CDR3aa: CSANTGLAGRYNEQFF; CDR3nt: TGCAGTGCTAATACCGGGCTAGCGGGGAGATACAATGAGCAGTTCTTC
j_gene: TRBJ2-3; v_gene: TRBV12-3/TRBV12-4; abundance: -; d_gene: -; CDR3aa: CASSADSSGTDTQYF; CDR3nt: TGTGCCAGCAGCGCGGACTCGTCGGGCACAGATACGCAGTATTTT
j_gene: TRBJ2-5; v_gene: TRBV5-1; abundance: many; d_gene: -; CDR3aa: CASSLGHRTETQYF; CDR3nt: TGCGCCAGCAGCTTGGGCCACCGTACGGAGACCCAGTACTTC
j_gene: TRBJ2-1; v_gene: TRBV6-1; abundance: -; d_gene: TRBD1; CDR3aa: CASNRDRATYNEQFF; CDR3nt: TGTGCCAGCAACCGGGACAGAGCCACCTACAATGAGCAGTTCTTC
j_gene: TRBJ1-4; v_gene: TRBV7-2; abundance: few; d_gene: TRBD1; CDR3aa: CASSAGKLRDRHEKLFF; CDR3nt: TGTGCCAGCAGCGCAGGGAAACTCCGGGACAGACATGAAAAACTGTTTTTT
j_gene: TRBJ1-2; v_gene: TRBV18; abundance: -; d_gene: -; CDR3aa: CASSREDGYGYTF; CDR3nt: TGTGCCAGCTCACGGGAGGACGGCTATGGCTACACCTTC
j_gene: TRBJ2-3; v_gene: TRBV6-1; abundance: few; d_gene: TRBD2; CDR3aa: CASRHTSGSTDTQYF; CDR3nt: TGTGCCAGCAGACATACTAGCGGATCCACAGATACGCAGTATTTT